These T cell receptor beta chains were read from a single sample in a study of blood T cell repertoires in COVID-19. Produced via immunoSEQ multiplex PCR; TCRdb's table is partial and in-frame only. The profile shows 130,000 or so clones, around 89% of them singletons. Sequencing was carried out using peripheral blood. These TCRs come from a man between 65 and 80 years old with active COVID-19. Both conserved end residues are part of each CDR3. A D gene is named only where the DNA matches it firmly. Size is omitted from some rows. Given values are once, few, many or a class for expanded clones.

j_call clone_size d_call v_call cdr3_aa cdr3_nt
TRBJ1-2 NA TRBD1 TRBV29-1 CSVEGGDSHYGYTF TGCAGCGTTGAAGGGGGGGACAGTCACTATGGCTACACCTTC
TRBJ2-1 NA TRBD2 TRBV18 CASSPPSGRTYNEQFF TGTGCCAGCTCACCACCTAGCGGGAGGACCTACAATGAGCAGTTCTTC
TRBJ2-7 few TRBD2 TRBV5-8 CASSFGLAGGYEQYF TGTGCCAGCAGCTTCGGACTAGCGGGAGGTTACGAGCAGTACTTC
TRBJ2-1 NA NA TRBV7-3 CASSPQGNGNEQFF TGTGCCAGCAGCCCACAGGGTAATGGGAATGAGCAGTTCTTC
TRBJ1-2 NA NA TRBV5-1 CASSFGGEGYTF TGCGCCAGCAGCTTCGGGGGAGAGGGCTACACCTTC
TRBJ1-3 NA NA TRBV28 CASRWGGNGNTIYF TGTGCCAGCAGATGGGGGGGGAATGGAAACACCATATATTTT
TRBJ2-3 NA TRBD2 TRBV27 CASSQGLAVNTDTQYF TGTGCCAGCAGTCAGGGACTAGCGGTAAATACAGATACGCAGTATTTT
TRBJ1-5 NA TRBD1 TRBV28 CASSVVTGPLQPQHF TGTGCCAGCAGTGTAGTGACAGGGCCCCTCCAGCCCCAGCATTTT
TRBJ2-1 NA NA TRBV14 CASSQGEIIRDNYNEQFF TGTGCCAGCAGCCAAGGGGAGATAATCCGGGACAACTACAATGAGCAGTTCTTC
TRBJ2-1 NA NA TRBV27 CASKMRATQISYNEQFF TGTGCCAGCAAAATGAGGGCTACCCAAATCTCCTACAATGAGCAGTTCTTC
TRBJ2-3 NA TRBD2 TRBV9 CASSVREGLNTDTQYF TGTGCCAGCAGCGTACGGGAGGGCCTGAATACAGATACGCAGTATTTT
TRBJ1-2 once NA TRBV2 CASRGRVGNGYTF TGTGCCAGCAGGGGCAGGGTAGGAAATGGCTACACCTTC
TRBJ1-1 NA TRBD1 TRBV6-1 CASSELWEGGGSDRGRNTEAFF TGTGCCAGCAGTGAACTGTGGGAGGGGGGAGGATCTGACAGGGGTCGGAACACTGAAGCTTTCTTT
TRBJ2-5 once TRBD1 TRBV6-2/TRBV6-3 CASSGDRGPWETQYF TGTGCCAGCAGTGGGGACAGGGGGCCGTGGGAGACCCAGTACTTC
TRBJ2-7 NA TRBD1 TRBV11-2 CASSSGQGPYEQYF TGTGCCAGCAGCTCCGGACAGGGGCCCTACGAGCAGTACTTC
TRBJ2-2 NA TRBD2 TRBV29-1 CSVVLAGQTGELFF TGCAGCGTTGTACTAGCGGGGCAAACCGGGGAGCTGTTTTTT
TRBJ2-1 NA TRBD2 TRBV29-1 CSVEEAGGRAYNEQFF TGCAGCGTTGAAGAGGCCGGCGGGAGGGCCTACAATGAGCAGTTCTTC
TRBJ2-7 NA NA TRBV29-1 CSVVTGPAEQYF TGCAGCGTTGTGACAGGTCCGGCCGAGCAGTACTTC
TRBJ2-7 few TRBD1 TRBV5-1 CASSSAPDRGPDEQYF TGCGCCAGCAGCTCAGCCCCGGACAGGGGGCCCGACGAGCAGTACTTC
TRBJ2-7 NA NA TRBV6-5 CASSYAGAVQAGEQYF TGTGCCAGCAGTTACGCCGGAGCGGTTCAGGCGGGGGAGCAGTACTTC
TRBJ1-2 once TRBD1 TRBV5-1 CASSSETGGAGNYGYTF TGCGCCAGCAGCTCCGAGACAGGGGGCGCAGGAAACTATGGCTACACCTTC
TRBJ2-2 NA NA TRBV5-5 CASSLAWGRSTGELFF TGTGCCAGCAGCTTGGCCTGGGGGCGTAGCACCGGGGAGCTGTTTTTT
TRBJ2-1 NA TRBD2 TRBV19 CASKGLAGYNEQFF TGTGCCAGTAAGGGACTAGCCGGATATAATGAGCAGTTCTTC
TRBJ2-1 NA NA TRBV7-9 CASSLGGLNEQFF TGTGCCAGCAGCTTAGGGGGGCTCAATGAGCAGTTCTTC
TRBJ2-3 once TRBD1 TRBV24-1 CATSDPDRGRGTDTQYF TGTGCCACCAGTGACCCGGACAGGGGGCGCGGGACAGATACGCAGTATTTT
TRBJ1-6 NA NA TRBV3-1/TRBV3-2 CASSQVFSDSPLHF TGTGCCAGCAGCCAAGTTTTTTCAGATTCACCCCTCCACTTT
TRBJ2-1 NA TRBD1 TRBV19 CASSIGQGKGDRLF TGTGCCAGTAGTATCGGACAGGGGAAAGGGGACAGGCTCTTC
TRBJ1-1 NA TRBD1 TRBV27 CASSPHPGQGDTEAFF TGTGCCAGCAGTCCCCATCCGGGACAGGGAGACACTGAAGCTTTCTTT
TRBJ2-2 NA TRBD2 TRBV3-1/TRBV3-2 CASSPGGGRGSGELFF TGTGCCAGCAGCCCGGGCGGCGGGAGAGGGTCCGGGGAGCTGTTTTTT
TRBJ2-3 once TRBD2 TRBV9 CASGKLAGGGADTQYF TGTGCCAGCGGTAAACTAGCGGGAGGGGGAGCAGATACGCAGTATTTT
TRBJ2-7 once NA TRBV25-1 CASSELFTGRTYEQYF TGTGCCAGCAGTGAATTATTTACAGGGAGAACCTACGAGCAGTACTTC
TRBJ1-5 NA TRBD1 TRBV24-1 CAPRDRGDQPQHF TGTGCCCCAAGGGACAGGGGAGATCAGCCCCAGCATTTT
TRBJ2-1 NA TRBD2 TRBV7-3 CASSLGLAVYNEQFF TGTGCCAGCAGCTTGGGACTAGCGGTCTACAATGAGCAGTTCTTC
TRBJ2-2 NA NA TRBV10-3 CAIGLMEGTGELFF TGTGCCATCGGGCTCATGGAGGGTACCGGGGAGCTGTTTTTT
TRBJ1-4 NA TRBD1 TRBV5-1 CASSQGQGRNEKLFF TGCGCCAGCAGCCAGGGACAGGGTCGAAATGAAAAACTGTTTTTT
TRBJ2-3 NA NA TRBV7-9 CASTPIRERDTQYF TGTGCCAGCACGCCAATTAGGGAGCGAGATACGCAGTATTTT
TRBJ2-3 few TRBD2 TRBV10-1 CASGGLAGFTDTQYF TGCGCCAGCGGAGGACTAGCGGGGTTCACAGATACGCAGTATTTT
TRBJ2-7 NA NA TRBV6-2/TRBV6-3 CASSRRQPYYEQYF TGTGCCAGCAGCCGCCGACAGCCATACTACGAGCAGTACTTC
TRBJ2-3 NA TRBD2 TRBV3-1/TRBV3-2 CASSLRTSGRALSTDTQYF TGTGCCAGCAGCCTACGGACTAGCGGGAGGGCCCTCAGCACAGATACGCAGTATTTT
TRBJ2-1 NA TRBD1 TRBV19 CASSPWDRDNEQFF TGTGCCAGTAGTCCGTGGGACAGGGACAATGAGCAGTTCTTC
TRBJ2-7 NA NA TRBV7-9 CASSLGRLASHEQYF TGTGCCAGCAGCTTAGGTCGGCTAGCTTCTCACGAGCAGTACTTC
TRBJ2-7 NA TRBD2 TRBV15 CATSPLGEGTYEQYF TGTGCCACCAGTCCCCTAGGGGAGGGCACCTACGAGCAGTACTTC
TRBJ2-7 once TRBD2 TRBV5-4 CASSSGRGPYEQYF TGTGCCAGCAGCTCAGGGAGGGGCCCCTACGAGCAGTACTTC